This TCR beta chain emerged from a study of cytomegalovirus exposure and HLA in healthy donors. Whole-study results and caveats: In a later analysis, common viral pathogens appeared linked to several of the most significant clusters.

The length of the CDR3 is 13 residues. Germline V gene data show CDR1 as SNHLY and CDR2 as FYNNEI. The V end was cut by 6 bases, the J end by 7 bases, with 15 bases between. PCR was performed using 60 Vbeta and 13 Jbeta primers. Sequencing was performed with immunoSEQ multiplex PCR; in TCRdb, only in-frame clones are kept and a portion is missing. Among about 150,000 clones listed, 80% were seen once. Concerning this clone: As yet, its antigen is unknown.

J is TRBJ2-5 and V is TRBV2; the D gene is possibly TRBD1 (6 bases). Sequencing was carried out using PBMCs. The origin of this receptor is a young man in good health and CMV-seropositive. CDR3 amino acids: CASSLQGDGTQYF. The DNA for the CDR3 is TGTGCCAGCAGCCTACAGGGAGATGGGACCCAGTACTTC.